The 6 T cell receptor beta chains presented below share a single source sample, sequenced in a study of beta chain features in type 1 diabetes. As every portion of the isolated RNA was reverse transcribed, the sequencing read expressed TCRB transcripts. Only in-frame clones appear in the TCRdb table, and some are missing; sequencing was by immunoSEQ multiplex PCR. The table includes almost 250,000 clones, 13% to 15% detected once. The specimen sequenced was naive CD4+ T cells from blood. The receptors were gathered from a woman in her 40s in good health.

The chain combines TRBV6-6 with TRBJ1-2; maybe TRBD1 (5 bases). The germline V and J ends were trimmed by 5 bases and 3 bases, with 13 bases remaining between them. Germline-derived CDR1 and CDR2 are MNHNY and SVGAGI (reference sequence). CDR3 length: 14 residues. CDR3 amino acids: CASSDQKGDYGYTF. DNA for the CDR3: TGTGCCAGCAGTGACCAAAAAGGGGACTATGGCTACACCTTC.

The V call is TRBV27, the J call TRBJ1-1; D is possibly TRBD1 (5 bases). This CDR3 comprises 14 residues. The V gene lost 5 bases and the J gene lost 2 bases, with 12 bases spanning the gap. Germline V lookup: CDR1 MNHEY, CDR2 SMNVEV (reference sequence). The CDR3 DNA is TGTGCCAGCAGTAAAGACAGACGCAACACTGAAGCTTTCTTT. Residues: CASSKDRRNTEAFF.

This clone was observed a few times. The rearrangement joins TRBV10-1 to TRBJ2-3; D not resolved. The CDR3 extends over 16 amino acids. Trimming cost V 1 base and J 5 bases, with 16 bases left between them. Germline V gives CDR1 WNHNN, CDR2 SYGVQD (reference sequence). The CDR3 sequence: CASSELSTISRDTQYF. CDR3 coding DNA: TGCGCCAGCAGTGAGTTGAGCACTATCTCCAGAGATACGCAGTATTTT.

This clone was counted a few times. The rearrangement uses TRBV10-3 and TRBJ2-5; no definite D call. The CDR3 spans 13 residues. Germline V gene data show CDR1 as ENHRY and CDR2 as SYGVKD. V was clipped by 3 bases and J by 4 bases, with 9 bases between them. The CDR3: CAISDAVRETQYF. The DNA of the CDR3 is TGTGCCATCAGTGATGCCGTGAGAGAGACCCAGTACTTC.

The table lists this clone with a few counts. V is TRBV7-9 and J is TRBJ1-6, with a tentative D call TRBD1 (6 bases). Looked up from germline, CDR1 is SEHNR and CDR2 is FQNEAQ (reference sequence). V lost 3 bases, J lost 0 bases, and 12 bases lay in between. This CDR3 spans 17 amino acids. The CDR3 bases are TGTGCCAGCAGCTTCGGGGGGCAGAGCTCCTATAATTCACCCCTCCACTTT. Its translation is CASSFGGQSSYNSPLHF. Filled out from reference TRBV7-9 and TRBJ1-6, the complete variable domain reads DTGVSQNPRHKITKRGQNVTFRCDPISEHNRLYWYRQTLGQGPEFLTYFQNEAQLEKSRLLSDRFSAERPKGSFSTLEIQRTEQGDSAMYLCASSFGGQSSYNSPLHFGNGTRLTVT.

This clone was picked up a small number of times. The genes are TRBV7-2 and TRBJ2-3; weak D call: TRBD2 (5 bases). Germline V lookup: CDR1 SGHTA, CDR2 FQGNSA. The CDR3 consists of 13 residues. V was cut by 8 bases and J by 6 bases, with 15 bases left in between. The CDR3 nucleotides read TGTGCCAGCGTAGGCCGAGAGCGGGATACGCAGTATTTT. Protein: CASVGRERDTQYF.